This TCR beta chain was observed in a study of regulatory T cells in long-lasting Graves disease. Relying on iRepertoire HTBI primers and Arm-PCR of CDR3 regions, the team built TCR beta libraries. One entry per CDR3 protein results from TCRdb running MiXCR on the multiplex PCR reads. The sample contains hundreds of thousands of distinct CDR3 sequences, 15% to 20% of which appear only once. Time point reported: newly diagnosed GD, antithyroid drugs for less than 3 months. After RNA was extracted from PBMCs, the TCR library was made from it. CDR3 size: 12 residues. Trimming stripped 10 bases from V and 3 bases from J, with 12 bases between. Per germline, CDR1 MNHNS and CDR2 SASEGT. This clonotype was seen more than once but under ten times. The data were also submitted as part of a second study, on T cells in Graves' hyperthyroidism and ophthalmopathy. That investigation notes: Most thyroid clonotypes with frequency above 0.001 were detected in blood.

The receptor comes from a young woman with Graves disease. The V call is TRBV6-1, the J call TRBJ1-1; a possible D gene is TRBD1 (5 bases). Sequenced material: peripheral blood mononuclear cells (PBMCs), taken at new diagnosis, from a patient treated with antithyroid drugs. The CDR3 coding sequence is TGTGCCATAGGGGCCCCGCACACTGAAGCTTTCTTT. Amino acid sequence: CAIGAPHTEAFF.